The rows below give T cell receptor beta chains drawn from one sample of a study of ipilimumab plus nivolumab after autologous stem cell transplantation. Using immunoSEQ multiplex PCR, the repertoire was profiled, and TCRdb retains in-frame clones only, with some absent. The table has 17,000 or so clones, over 60% seen once. Sequencing used PBMCs, obtained in a trial of ipilimumab plus nivolumab as post-transplant consolidation. These receptors were obtained from a male donor with diffuse large B-cell lymphoma. CDR3s include the opening cysteine and the closing phenylalanine or tryptophan. Each record gives: D gene, V gene, J gene, clone size, CDR3 DNA, CDR3 protein. D genes are given only for firm matches. The size of a clone is reported for some rows only, either as once, few or many, or as a class for expanded clones.

d_gene: TRBD2
v_gene: TRBV5-1
j_gene: TRBJ2-3
abundance: -
CDR3nt: TGCGCCAGCAGCTTGCTGGCTAGCGGGGGGTCAGATACGCAGTATTTT
CDR3aa: CASSLLASGGSDTQYF

d_gene: -
v_gene: TRBV7-2
j_gene: TRBJ1-1
abundance: -
CDR3nt: TGTGCCAGCTCCAAGACGGGGAACACTGAAGCTTTCTTT
CDR3aa: CASSKTGNTEAFF

d_gene: -
v_gene: TRBV7-2
j_gene: TRBJ1-1
abundance: -
CDR3nt: TGTGCCAGCAGCTTGGGACGGCTGGAAGCTTTCTTT
CDR3aa: CASSLGRLEAFF

d_gene: -
v_gene: TRBV5-5
j_gene: TRBJ2-7
abundance: -
CDR3nt: TGTGCCAGCAGTTCTACTCGGACCGTCCTCGAGCAGTACTTC
CDR3aa: CASSSTRTVLEQYF

d_gene: -
v_gene: TRBV4-3
j_gene: TRBJ1-5
abundance: -
CDR3nt: TGCGCCAGCAGCCAAGGAGCAGAGCATAGCAATCAGCCCCAGCATTTT
CDR3aa: CASSQGAEHSNQPQHF

d_gene: -
v_gene: TRBV11-2
j_gene: TRBJ2-1
abundance: -
CDR3nt: TGTGCCAGCAGCTTAGATCGTGTCTCGAGCTCCTACAATGAGCAGTTCTTC
CDR3aa: CASSLDRVSSSYNEQFF

d_gene: -
v_gene: TRBV4-2
j_gene: TRBJ2-1
abundance: -
CDR3nt: TGTGCCAGCAGCCGGGACGATTACAATGAGCAGTTCTTC
CDR3aa: CASSRDDYNEQFF

d_gene: -
v_gene: TRBV7-2
j_gene: TRBJ1-6
abundance: few
CDR3nt: TGTGCCAGCAGCTCCGACATTTCACCCCTCCACTTT
CDR3aa: CASSSDISPLHF

d_gene: -
v_gene: TRBV7-8
j_gene: TRBJ2-7
abundance: -
CDR3nt: TGTGCCAGCAGCTCAACGGGACATCTAATTTCCTACGAGCAGTACTTC
CDR3aa: CASSSTGHLISYEQYF

d_gene: -
v_gene: TRBV6-6
j_gene: TRBJ2-6
abundance: -
CDR3nt: TGTGCCAGCAGTCCTTACTCTGGGGCCAACGTCCTGACTTTC
CDR3aa: CASSPYSGANVLTF

d_gene: -
v_gene: TRBV7-7
j_gene: TRBJ2-5
abundance: once
CDR3nt: TGTGCTAGCAGCTTAGGGGATAGGGAGACCCAGTACTTC
CDR3aa: CASSLGDRETQYF

d_gene: -
v_gene: TRBV12-5
j_gene: TRBJ1-4
abundance: -
CDR3nt: TGTGCTAGTGCGGGGAGTAATGAAAAACTGTTTTTT
CDR3aa: CASAGSNEKLFF

d_gene: -
v_gene: TRBV19
j_gene: TRBJ2-7
abundance: -
CDR3nt: TGTGCCAGTAGCGGGTTTGGTTGGCACGAGCAGTACTTC
CDR3aa: CASSGFGWHEQYF

d_gene: -
v_gene: TRBV5-6
j_gene: TRBJ1-4
abundance: -
CDR3nt: TGTGCCAGCAGCCTTCAAGCAGGGATTTTAAGGGAAAAACTGTTTTTT
CDR3aa: CASSLQAGILREKLFF

d_gene: -
v_gene: TRBV5-1
j_gene: TRBJ1-1
abundance: -
CDR3nt: TGCGCCAGCAGCTTGGCCGCTGGGTTTACCACTGAAGCTTTCTTT
CDR3aa: CASSLAAGFTTEAFF

d_gene: -
v_gene: TRBV6-6
j_gene: TRBJ2-1
abundance: -
CDR3nt: TGTGCCGCGGCGGCTAGGCCTAATAGGGAGCAGTTCTTC
CDR3aa: CAAAARPNREQFF

d_gene: -
v_gene: TRBV7-3
j_gene: TRBJ2-2
abundance: -
CDR3nt: TGTGCCAGCAGCTTGAAGGGGGAGCTGTTTTTT
CDR3aa: CASSLKGELFF

d_gene: -
v_gene: TRBV5-5
j_gene: TRBJ1-2
abundance: -
CDR3nt: TGTGCCAGCAGCTTTCACCCGGCGGATGGCTACACCTTC
CDR3aa: CASSFHPADGYTF

d_gene: -
v_gene: TRBV7-3
j_gene: TRBJ1-5
abundance: -
CDR3nt: TGTGCCAGCAGCTTAACGGGGCCAGGAAGGGGCCATCAGCCCCAGCATTTT
CDR3aa: CASSLTGPGRGHQPQHF

d_gene: TRBD2
v_gene: TRBV4-1
j_gene: TRBJ2-1
abundance: few
CDR3nt: TGCGCCAGCAGCCAAGAGGCGGGAGGACCGGATTTTCAGTTCTTC
CDR3aa: CASSQEAGGPDFQFF

d_gene: TRBD1
v_gene: TRBV30
j_gene: TRBJ1-5
abundance: few
CDR3nt: TGTGCCTGGGGGACAGGGAGCAATCAGCCCCAGCATTTT
CDR3aa: CAWGTGSNQPQHF

d_gene: -
v_gene: TRBV7-6
j_gene: TRBJ1-1
abundance: -
CDR3nt: TGTGCCAGCAGCCCGGGACCAAACACTGAAGCTTTCTTT
CDR3aa: CASSPGPNTEAFF

d_gene: -
v_gene: TRBV11-3
j_gene: TRBJ2-3
abundance: -
CDR3nt: TGTGCCAGCAGTCCAGGGTCGGAAGATACGCAGTATTTT
CDR3aa: CASSPGSEDTQYF

d_gene: -
v_gene: TRBV4-1
j_gene: TRBJ2-2
abundance: medium-sized
CDR3nt: TGCGCCAGCAGCCAATTGGAACAGGGAGCCGGGGAGCTGTTTTTT
CDR3aa: CASSQLEQGAGELFF

d_gene: -
v_gene: TRBV14
j_gene: TRBJ1-3
abundance: -
CDR3nt: TGTGCCAGCAGCCGGAACAGTCCTCCAAACACCATATATTTT
CDR3aa: CASSRNSPPNTIYF

d_gene: -
v_gene: TRBV29-1
j_gene: TRBJ2-7
abundance: -
CDR3nt: TGCAGCGTTGAAAACAGGGACTCCTACGAGCAGTACTTC
CDR3aa: CSVENRDSYEQYF

d_gene: -
v_gene: TRBV7-9
j_gene: TRBJ2-3
abundance: -
CDR3nt: TGTGCCAGCAGCCTCTCGGGTGTAGATACGCAGTATTTT
CDR3aa: CASSLSGVDTQYF

d_gene: TRBD1
v_gene: TRBV4-1
j_gene: TRBJ1-1
abundance: medium-sized
CDR3nt: TGCGCCAGCAGCCCAAGAGGTACAGGGGATTCTGAAGCTTTCTTT
CDR3aa: CASSPRGTGDSEAFF

d_gene: -
v_gene: TRBV4-1
j_gene: TRBJ2-2
abundance: -
CDR3nt: TGCGCCAGCAGCCTCTACGGGCCCTCGAACACCGGGGAGCTGTTTTTT
CDR3aa: CASSLYGPSNTGELFF

d_gene: TRBD2
v_gene: TRBV30
j_gene: TRBJ2-3
abundance: -
CDR3nt: TGTGCCTGGAGTAGAGAACTAGCGGTAAACACAGATACGCAGTATTTT
CDR3aa: CAWSRELAVNTDTQYF

d_gene: TRBD1
v_gene: TRBV5-4
j_gene: TRBJ2-5
abundance: -
CDR3nt: TGTGCCAGCAGCTTACAGGGGGCCCAAGAGACCCAGTACTTC
CDR3aa: CASSLQGAQETQYF

d_gene: TRBD1
v_gene: TRBV5-1
j_gene: TRBJ2-5
abundance: -
CDR3nt: TGCGCCAGCAGCTTGAACAGGGGAGAGACCCAGTACTTC
CDR3aa: CASSLNRGETQYF

d_gene: -
v_gene: TRBV7-9
j_gene: TRBJ2-2
abundance: -
CDR3nt: TGTGCCAGCAGCTCGGACAGAACGTCCGGGGAGCTGTTTTTT
CDR3aa: CASSSDRTSGELFF

d_gene: TRBD1
v_gene: TRBV4-2
j_gene: TRBJ2-3
abundance: -
CDR3nt: TGTGCCAGCAGCGAAACTGGACAGGGTCCAGATACGCAGTATTTT
CDR3aa: CASSETGQGPDTQYF

d_gene: TRBD1
v_gene: TRBV27
j_gene: TRBJ1-2
abundance: once
CDR3nt: TGTGCCAGCAGTTTTCAGGGGGCGTCCGGCTACACCTTC
CDR3aa: CASSFQGASGYTF

d_gene: TRBD1
v_gene: TRBV29-1
j_gene: TRBJ2-1
abundance: -
CDR3nt: TGCAGCGTTGGGACAGGGGGCTCGGTGGGCAATGAGCAGTTCTTC
CDR3aa: CSVGTGGSVGNEQFF

d_gene: -
v_gene: TRBV9
j_gene: TRBJ2-5
abundance: -
CDR3nt: TGTGCCAGCAGCGTAGAAGGCTCTGATGCTGGGGAGACCCAGTACTTC
CDR3aa: CASSVEGSDAGETQYF

d_gene: -
v_gene: TRBV11-3
j_gene: TRBJ2-7
abundance: -
CDR3nt: TGTGCCAGCAGCTCCCGGCGGAGAAGATACTTC
CDR3aa: CASSSRRRRYF

d_gene: TRBD2
v_gene: TRBV18
j_gene: TRBJ2-3
abundance: once
CDR3nt: TGTGCCAGCTCACCAGCGGCGGGGGGTTCCACAGATACGCAGTATTTT
CDR3aa: CASSPAAGGSTDTQYF

d_gene: -
v_gene: TRBV2
j_gene: TRBJ1-5
abundance: -
CDR3nt: TGTGCCAGCAGGCAAGTTGACAATCAGCCCCAGCATTTT
CDR3aa: CASRQVDNQPQHF

d_gene: -
v_gene: TRBV5-1
j_gene: TRBJ2-1
abundance: -
CDR3nt: TGCGCCAGCAGCGTACGGGGGATTGAGCAGTTCTTC
CDR3aa: CASSVRGIEQFF

d_gene: -
v_gene: TRBV4-1
j_gene: TRBJ2-2
abundance: -
CDR3nt: TGCGCCAGCAGCCAAGAGGAGGGAACCGGGGAGCTGTTTTTT
CDR3aa: CASSQEEGTGELFF

d_gene: -
v_gene: TRBV5-4
j_gene: TRBJ2-3
abundance: many
CDR3nt: TGTGCCAGCAGCGGGGGGAGTGGACTCCTCACAGATACGCAGTATTTT
CDR3aa: CASSGGSGLLTDTQYF

d_gene: TRBD1
v_gene: TRBV10-1
j_gene: TRBJ1-5
abundance: -
CDR3nt: TGCGCCAGCAGTGAGTACAGGGGGGGGCCCCAGCATTTT
CDR3aa: CASSEYRGGPQHF

d_gene: -
v_gene: TRBV11-3
j_gene: TRBJ1-2
abundance: few
CDR3nt: TGTGCCAGCAGCTTAGATTTTAGGACGGTCACCTTC
CDR3aa: CASSLDFRTVTF

d_gene: -
v_gene: TRBV7-9
j_gene: TRBJ1-2
abundance: -
CDR3nt: TGTGCCAGCAGCCCTCCGGACAATGGCTACACCTTC
CDR3aa: CASSPPDNGYTF

d_gene: TRBD1
v_gene: TRBV6-1
j_gene: TRBJ1-1
abundance: -
CDR3nt: TGTGCCAGCAGTGAAATCGGCAGGGGGCGAACTGAAGCTTTCTTT
CDR3aa: CASSEIGRGRTEAFF

d_gene: -
v_gene: TRBV18
j_gene: TRBJ1-2
abundance: few
CDR3nt: TGTGCCAGCTCACTAACTATCCCCACGGCAGATAACTATGGCTACACCTTC
CDR3aa: CASSLTIPTADNYGYTF

d_gene: TRBD2
v_gene: TRBV5-1
j_gene: TRBJ2-3
abundance: -
CDR3nt: TGCGCCAGCAGCTTGGCCCCTATCGCTTCCTCCGGGGGGGGGACAGATACGCAGTATTTT
CDR3aa: CASSLAPIASSGGGTDTQYF

d_gene: -
v_gene: TRBV10-3
j_gene: TRBJ1-3
abundance: -
CDR3nt: TGTGCCATCGGGATTCCTGGAAACACCATATATTTT
CDR3aa: CAIGIPGNTIYF

d_gene: TRBD2
v_gene: TRBV7-9
j_gene: TRBJ2-7
abundance: medium-sized
CDR3nt: TGTGCCAGCAGCTTAAGGACTAGCGGGAGGGCCGCCGAGCAGTACTTC
CDR3aa: CASSLRTSGRAAEQYF

d_gene: TRBD2
v_gene: TRBV7-9
j_gene: TRBJ2-1
abundance: -
CDR3nt: TGTGCCAGCAGCTTAGCAACTAGCGGGGGGGCTAGGAATGAGCAGTTCTTC
CDR3aa: CASSLATSGGARNEQFF

d_gene: -
v_gene: TRBV5-6
j_gene: TRBJ1-2
abundance: -
CDR3nt: TGTGCCAGCACCCCTAACAGGGAGACTGGGGATGGCTACACCTTC
CDR3aa: CASTPNRETGDGYTF

d_gene: -
v_gene: TRBV2
j_gene: TRBJ2-5
abundance: once
CDR3nt: TGTGCCAGCAGTCCCGGGCCTCGTGTGACCCAGTACTTC
CDR3aa: CASSPGPRVTQYF

d_gene: -
v_gene: TRBV5-1
j_gene: TRBJ1-2
abundance: -
CDR3nt: TGCGCCAGCAGCTTCGTCGGGGCTTCTAACTATGGCTACACCTTC
CDR3aa: CASSFVGASNYGYTF